A single sample gave rise to the 6 T cell receptor beta chains below, sequenced in a study of blood T cell repertoires in COVID-19. Profiling relied on immunoSEQ multiplex PCR, and the TCRdb table lists in-frame clones only, not all of them. The sample yields fewer than 50,000 clones, about 88% seen once. The sample consisted of peripheral blood. The receptors stem from a man in his fifties or sixties with active COVID-19.

This sequence joins TRBV28 and TRBJ2-7; 9 bases line up with TRBD1. V was clipped by 5 bases and J by 6 bases; unmatched bases: 14. The CDR3 is made up of 16 amino acids. In germline, CDR1 is MDHEN, CDR2 SYDVKM. The CDR3 DNA is TGTGCCAGCAGTCACGGGGGACAGGGCGAAGGGCGCGAGCAGTACTTC. The encoded protein is CASSHGGQGEGREQYF.

J is TRBJ2-1 and V is TRBV24-1, with a possible D match to TRBD1 (5 bases). Trimming cost V 3 bases and J 4 bases, with 15 bases left between them. The CDR3 extends over 16 amino acids. CDR1 is KGHDR and CDR2 is SFDVKD in the germline V gene. The CDR3 DNA is TGTGCCACCAGTGATCCAAAGGACACCTTATACAATGAGCAGTTCTTC. Translation gives CATSDPKDTLYNEQFF.

The chain is built from TRBV19 and TRBJ1-5, with 8 bases fitting TRBD1. The CDR3 is 15 residues long. Germline V gene data show CDR1 as LNHDA and CDR2 as SQIVND (reference sequence). Trimming removed 5 bases from V and 5 bases from J; junction bases left unmatched: 8. For the CDR3, the DNA is TGTGCCAGTAGTCCCAGGACAGGGTACGATCAGCCCCAGCATTTT. Amino acid sequence: CASSPRTGYDQPQHF. The full variable domain, in which reference TRBV19 and TRBJ1-5 provide the parts outside the CDR3, is DGGITQSPKYLFRKEGQNVTLSCEQNLNHDAMYWYRQDPGQGLRLIYYSQIVNDFQKGDIAEGYSVSREKKESFPLTVTSAQKNPTAFYLCASSPRTGYDQPQHFGDGTRLSIL.

The chain carries TRBV6-5 and TRBJ1-4; TRBD1 matches at 12 bases. Germline-derived CDR1 and CDR2 are MNHEY and SVGAGI. The V segment lost 7 bases and the J segment 8 bases; nucleotides outside the gene matches: 5. The CDR3 has 14 residues. The CDR3 DNA reads TGTGCCAGCAAGGGGACAGGGGGCGACGAAAAACTGTTTTTT. This gives the protein CASKGTGGDEKLFF.

CDR3 protein: CASSSKGLGETQYF. For the CDR3, the DNA is TGTGCCAGCAGCTCCAAAGGACTGGGAGAGACCCAGTACTTC. The V gene is TRBV11-2, the J gene TRBJ2-5; maybe TRBD2 (5 bases). V was cut by 4 bases and J by 4 bases, with 13 bases left in between. This CDR3 is built from 14 residues. Germline CDR1 and CDR2: SGHAT and FQNNGV.

The chain couples TRBV7-8 to TRBJ2-5, with D possibly matching TRBD1 (5 bases). The germline V and J ends were trimmed by 0 bases and 4 bases, with 12 bases remaining between them. Germline CDR1 reads SGHVS; CDR2 reads FQNEAQ. The CDR3 runs 15 residues. The CDR3 sequence: CASSLAIRVGETQYF. DNA of the CDR3: TGTGCCAGCAGCTTAGCCATCAGGGTGGGAGAGACCCAGTACTTC.